These 28 T cell receptor beta chains share one sample of origin, sequenced in a study of cytomegalovirus exposure and HLA in healthy donors. A multiplex PCR was run with 60 Vbeta primers and 13 Jbeta primers. Produced via immunoSEQ multiplex PCR; TCRdb's table is partial and in-frame only. The data show 150,000 to 250,000 clones, around 80% seen once. The sequencing input was PBMCs. The origin of the receptors is a woman in her twenties or thirties in good health and CMV-seropositive.

The chain has TRBV20-1 and TRBJ2-7; D call uncertain. The CDR3 is made up of 11 amino acids. Germline-derived CDR1 and CDR2 are DFQATT and SNEGSKA (reference sequence). V was clipped by 3 bases and J by 2 bases, with 5 bases between them. Here the CDR3 reads CSASTAYEQYF. CDR3 bases: TGCAGTGCTAGTACAGCCTACGAGCAGTACTTC.

This sequence joins TRBV10-1 and TRBJ2-7; D may be TRBD2 (5 bases). Trimming shortened V by 4 bases and J by 3 bases, and 7 bases separated the two germline ends. Germline V gene sequence: CDR1 WNHNN, CDR2 SYGVQD (reference sequence). The CDR3 has 12 residues. CDR3 DNA: TGCGCCAGCAGTGGACGGGACTACGAGCAGTACTTC. It encodes CASSGRDYEQYF.

The rearrangement joins TRBV5-1 to TRBJ2-2, with TRBD1 matching over 10 bases. The CDR3 is 20 amino acids. The germline CDR1 and CDR2 sequences are SGHRS and YFSETQ. The V and J ends lost 4 bases and 4 bases, in that order; junction bases with no gene match: 19. CDR3 sequence reads: CASSRSPGTGDLRRTGELFF. The CDR3 DNA is TGCGCCAGCAGCCGAAGTCCCGGGACAGGGGATTTGAGGCGCACCGGGGAGCTGTTTTTT.

The V gene is TRBV6-5, the J gene TRBJ2-2; D possibly corresponds to TRBD2 (7 bases). The CDR3 is 15 residues long. Trimming removed 11 bases at V and 5 bases at J, with 21 bases between. CDR1 and CDR2 from the germline V gene are MNHEY and SVGAGI. CDR3 in amino acids: CAGGLAGEWTGELFF. The CDR3, as DNA: TGTGCCGGGGGGCTGGCGGGAGAGTGGACCGGGGAGCTGTTTTTT.

This chain uses TRBV6-1 with TRBJ1-2; tentative D call: TRBD1 (5 bases). Germline CDR1 and CDR2: MNHNS and SASEGT. The V and J ends lost 1 base and 7 bases respectively, with 19 bases between them. This CDR3 is built from 16 residues. The CDR3 nucleotides read TGTGCCAGCAGTGAAGGCGCAGGGCTTCCTTCGGCTGGCTACACCTTC. This encodes CASSEGAGLPSAGYTF.

The J gene is TRBJ1-3, the V gene TRBV5-5; D gene unclear. The V gene's germline CDR1 is SGHKS and CDR2 YYEKEE (reference sequence). The CDR3 runs 14 residues. Trimming removed 3 bases at V and 0 bases at J, with 7 bases between. The DNA of the CDR3 is TGTGCCAGCAGCTCCTCAGTCTCTGGAAACACCATATATTTT. Its protein is CASSSSVSGNTIYF.

The J gene is TRBJ2-7, the V gene TRBV5-1; 7 positions agree with TRBD1. Germline CDR1 reads SGHRS; CDR2 reads YFSETQ. After removal of 0 bases from V and 2 bases from J, the junction contained 2 bases not matched to a gene. The CDR3 is 14 residues long. DNA of the CDR3: TGCGCCAGCAGCTTGGCCGGGACAGCCTACGAGCAGTACTTC. Encoded protein: CASSLAGTAYEQYF.

In DNA, the CDR3 is TGTGCCAGCAGCCCTGGCGGGGGGGCGAGGGCCACTGAAGCTTTCTTT. This codes for CASSPGGGARATEAFF. The chain joins TRBV5-4 to TRBJ1-1; possible D gene TRBD1, 6 bases. Germline CDR1 and CDR2: SGHNT and YYREEE (reference sequence). The V and J ends lost 4 bases and 4 bases respectively, with 20 bases between them. The CDR3 runs 16 residues.

The J gene is TRBJ2-1, the V gene TRBV11-2; TRBD2 matches 9 bases. This CDR3 is built from 12 residues. The germline V gene has CDR1 SGHAT and CDR2 FQNNGV. V shed 3 bases and J 12 bases; nucleotides not matched to a gene: 3. CDR3 coding DNA: TGTGCCAGCAGCTTTAGCGGGGGAGGGCAGTTCTTC. Translated, it gives CASSFSGGGQFF.

The chain employs TRBV5-4 and TRBJ2-4, with D perhaps matching TRBD2 (6 bases). Germline CDR1 SGHNT, CDR2 YYREEE (reference sequence). This CDR3 contains 17 residues. V was trimmed by 5 bases and J by 7 bases, leaving 25 bases between them. This CDR3 reads CASSIRGSGLGWNIQYF. The DNA of the CDR3 is TGTGCCAGCAGTATTCGGGGGAGCGGTCTGGGTTGGAACATTCAGTACTTC.

This clone was seen more than once but under ten times. V and J are TRBV5-4 and TRBJ2-7; 7 nucleotides agree with TRBD1. CDR1 and CDR2 (germline): SGHNT, YYREEE (reference sequence). This CDR3 region has 15 residues. V shed 2 bases, J shed 4 bases, and the junction held 9 bases outside the gene matches. CDR3 DNA sequence: TGTGCCAGCAGCTTTGGCGACAGGGCCCATTACGAGCAGTACTTC. Its translation is CASSFGDRAHYEQYF.

There are a few counts of this clone. The chain uses TRBV5-8 and TRBJ1-2, with 9 bases fitting TRBD1. Germline V lookup: CDR1 SGHTS, CDR2 YDEGEE. The CDR3 totals 15 residues. The V segment lost 4 bases and the J segment 4 bases; nucleotides outside the gene matches: 8. The CDR3 loop reads CASSARQGGAYGYTF. The CDR3 DNA is TGTGCCAGCAGCGCACGACAGGGGGGCGCCTATGGCTACACCTTC.

V is TRBV30 and J is TRBJ1-5, with TRBD1 matching 7 bases. Germline trimming cut 4 bases from V and 0 bases from J; bases unmatched to any gene: 9. The germline CDR1 and CDR2 sequences are GTSNPN and SVGIG (reference sequence). CDR3 length equals 16 residues. In DNA form, the CDR3 reads TGTGCCTGGAAAGGGGGGCAGGGGGATAGCAATCAGCCCCAGCATTTT. Translation: CAWKGGQGDSNQPQHF.

This clone was detected only once. The J gene is TRBJ2-1, the V gene TRBV19, with TRBD2 matching 15 bases. The CDR3 extends over 15 amino acids. Germline V gene data show CDR1 as LNHDA and CDR2 as SQIVND (reference sequence). The trim removed 6 bases at V and 8 bases at J, leaving 5 bases unmatched. CDR3 DNA sequence: TGTGCCAGTAGAGGACTAGCGGGAGGGCTCGATGAGCAGTTCTTC. It specifies CASRGLAGGLDEQFF.

The DNA for the CDR3 is TGTGCCAGCAGCTTAGAGCGCGGGGCAAATGAAAAACTGTTTTTT. Translated, it gives CASSLERGANEKLFF. The V and J genes are TRBV7-9 and TRBJ1-4; D perhaps matches TRBD1 (5 bases). CDR3 size: 15 residues. The V end was cut by 1 base, the J end by 5 bases, with 11 bases between. CDR1 is SEHNR and CDR2 is FQNEAQ in the germline V gene (reference sequence).

The V call is TRBV18, the J call TRBJ1-4; tentative D call: TRBD1 (6 bases). The length of the CDR3 is 16 residues. Germline V gene sequence: CDR1 KGHSH, CDR2 LQKENI. V shed 2 bases and J shed 8 bases, with 18 bases lying between them. CDR3 sequence (DNA): TGTGCCAGCTCACCAAGCGGGGGGCAGGGCACCGAAAAACTGTTTTTT. This sequence encodes CASSPSGGQGTEKLFF.

In regard to this clone: Because it lacks the conserved phenylalanine or tryptophan at the end, this CDR3 is likely a read error. The rearrangement joins TRBV6-1 to TRBJ1-2; TRBD1 matches 10 bases. The germline gives CDR1 MNHNS, CDR2 SASEGT. The CDR3 is 15 amino acids. The trim removed 7 bases at V and 6 bases at J, leaving 11 bases unmatched. The CDR3 loop is CASNPGDRGRDGYTL. CDR3 DNA: TGTGCCAGCAATCCGGGGGACAGGGGAAGGGATGGCTACACCCTC.

The V gene is TRBV7-9, the J gene TRBJ1-1; 8 nucleotides match TRBD1. Germline lookup yields CDR1 SEHNR and CDR2 FQNEAQ (reference sequence). The CDR3 loop spans 13 amino acids. Trimming took 5 bases from V and 3 from J; bases not matched to a gene: 2. The CDR3 sequence: CASSQTGDTEAFF. In DNA, the CDR3 is TGTGCCAGCAGCCAGACAGGGGACACTGAAGCTTTCTTT.

The chain combines TRBV29-1 with TRBJ1-2; 8 bases agree with TRBD1. J lost 5 bases, V lost 6 bases, and 8 bases had no gene match. The CDR3 totals 13 residues. Germline CDR1 is SQVTM and CDR2 is ANQGSEA. In DNA, the CDR3 is TGCAGCGTGGGGGGGACAGGCAATTATGGCTACACCTTC. Translation gives CSVGGTGNYGYTF. The whole variable domain, filled in from reference TRBV29-1 and TRBJ1-2, reads SAVISQKPSRDICQRGTSLTIQCQVDSQVTMMFWYRQQPGQSLTLIATANQGSEATYESGFVIDKFPISRPNLTFSTLTVSNMSPEDSSIYLCSVGGTGNYGYTFGSGTRLTVV.

V is TRBV11-2 and J is TRBJ1-5; the D gene is possibly TRBD1 (6 bases). The CDR3 runs 13 residues. V was clipped by 5 bases and J by 7 bases, with 12 bases between them. CDR1 is SGHAT, CDR2 FQNNGV, per germline. CDR3 protein: CASSTDRMQPQHF. In DNA, the CDR3 is TGTGCCAGCAGCACCGACAGGATGCAGCCCCAGCATTTT.

Written as DNA, the CDR3 is TGTGCCATCAGGGGAGGGGATGAAAAACTGTTTTTT. Protein product: CAIRGGDEKLFF. The chain has TRBV10-3 and TRBJ1-4; possibly TRBD1 for D (5 bases). CDR1 ENHRY and CDR2 SYGVKD come from the germline V gene. With 6 bases removed from V and 6 bases from J, the gap between germline ends came to 8 bases. CDR3 length equals 12 residues.

The chain joins TRBV28 to TRBJ1-5, with D possibly TRBD1 on 6 matching bases. V shed 5 bases and J shed 0 bases, with 11 bases lying between them. Germline CDR1 and CDR2: MDHEN and SYDVKM. The CDR3 has 15 amino acids. CDR3 DNA sequence: TGTGCCAGCAGTCTAACAGGGTATAGCAATCAGCCCCAGCATTTT. It is translated as CASSLTGYSNQPQHF.

The chain joins TRBV30 to TRBJ1-2; possible D gene TRBD1, 6 bases. CDR3 length: 12 residues. V was pared by 4 bases and J by 4 bases, with 10 bases between. From germline, CDR1 is GTSNPN and CDR2 SVGIG (reference sequence). CDR3 protein: CAWTKGGYGYTF. The CDR3 DNA reads as TGTGCCTGGACCAAAGGGGGCTATGGCTACACCTTC.

The chain couples TRBV6-5 to TRBJ1-1; possibly TRBD1 for D (6 bases). The CDR3 covers 15 residues. The germline V gene encodes CDR1 MNHEY and CDR2 SVGAGI. Trimming removed 0 bases from V and 5 bases from J, with 13 bases in between. CDR3 nucleotides: TGTGCCAGCAGTTACTCTGGGAGGGGGGGGACTGAAGCTTTCTTT. Protein sequence: CASSYSGRGGTEAFF.

The genes are TRBV29-1 and TRBJ2-1; 11 bases line up with TRBD2. The J segment lost 4 bases and the V segment lost 8 bases, leaving 4 bases of the junction unmatched. CDR3 length: 13 amino acids. Germline CDR1 and CDR2: SQVTM and ANQGSEA. In nucleotides, the CDR3 is TGCAGCCTATGGACTAGCGGGTACAATGAGCAGTTCTTC. Translated: CSLWTSGYNEQFF.

The V call is TRBV9, the J call TRBJ1-2; TRBD1 matches at 7 bases. The V and J ends lost 6 bases and 9 bases, in that order; junction bases with no gene match: 20. CDR3 length: 16 residues. CDR1 SGDLS and CDR2 YYNGEE come from the germline V gene. CDR3 DNA: TGTGCCAGCACCTTATCGGGACAGCCAAGCTCAGTACGCTACACCTTC. This sequence encodes CASTLSGQPSSVRYTF.

The rearrangement links TRBV9 to TRBJ1-3; 7 bases line up with TRBD1. The CDR3 extends over 14 amino acids. CDR1 and CDR2 from the germline V gene are SGDLS and YYNGEE. The junction had 4 bases not matched to a gene; V was cut back by 2 bases and J by 5 bases. CDR3 region: CASSVTGSRNTIYF. CDR3 coding DNA: TGTGCCAGCAGCGTGACAGGGAGTCGAAACACCATATATTTT.

The V and J genes are TRBV7-9 and TRBJ2-3, with TRBD2 identical over 14 bases. Germline assignment: CDR1 SEHNR and CDR2 FQNEAQ (reference sequence). The V gene end was trimmed by 3 bases and the J gene end by 5 bases; junction bases not matched to a gene: 1. The CDR3 consists of 15 residues. The CDR3 bases are TGTGCCAGCAGCTTCGGGACTAGCGGGAGAGATACGCAGTATTTT. It encodes CASSFGTSGRDTQYF.